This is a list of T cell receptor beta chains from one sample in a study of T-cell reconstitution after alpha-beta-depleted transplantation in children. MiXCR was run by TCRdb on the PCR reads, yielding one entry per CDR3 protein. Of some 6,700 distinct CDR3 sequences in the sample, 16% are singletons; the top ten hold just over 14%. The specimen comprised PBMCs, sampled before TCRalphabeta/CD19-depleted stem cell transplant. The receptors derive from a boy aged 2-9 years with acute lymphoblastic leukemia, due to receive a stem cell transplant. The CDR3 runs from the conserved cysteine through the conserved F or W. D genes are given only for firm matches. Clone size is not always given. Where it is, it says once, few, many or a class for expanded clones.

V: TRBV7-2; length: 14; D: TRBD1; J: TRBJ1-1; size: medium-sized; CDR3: CASSLQGADTEAFF; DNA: TGTGCCAGCAGCTTACAGGGGGCCGACACTGAAGCTTTCTTT
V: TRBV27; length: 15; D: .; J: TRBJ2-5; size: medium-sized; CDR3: CASSLSQGRQETQYF; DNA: TGTGCCAGCAGTTTATCCCAGGGCCGCCAAGAGACCCAGTACTTC
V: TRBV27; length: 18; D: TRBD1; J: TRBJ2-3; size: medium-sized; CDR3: CASSTGTGRWASTDTQYF; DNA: TGTGCCAGCTCAACCGGGACAGGGAGATGGGCCTCCACAGATACGCAGTATTTT
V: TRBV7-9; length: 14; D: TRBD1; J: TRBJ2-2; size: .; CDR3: CAGDRGMITGELFF; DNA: TGTGCCGGCGACAGGGGGATGATCACCGGGGAGCTGTTTTTT
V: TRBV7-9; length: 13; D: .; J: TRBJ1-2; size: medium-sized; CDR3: CASSFSWGDGYTF; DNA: TGTGCCAGCAGCTTTTCGTGGGGTGATGGCTACACCTTC
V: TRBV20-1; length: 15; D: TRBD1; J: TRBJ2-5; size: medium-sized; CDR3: CSAQNGQGVQETQYF; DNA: TGCAGTGCTCAAAATGGACAGGGGGTCCAAGAGACCCAGTACTTC
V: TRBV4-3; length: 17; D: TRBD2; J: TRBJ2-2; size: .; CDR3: CASSPQGAGGLAGELFF; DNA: TGCGCCAGCAGCCCCCAAGGGGCGGGGGGGCTTGCCGGGGAGCTGTTTTTT
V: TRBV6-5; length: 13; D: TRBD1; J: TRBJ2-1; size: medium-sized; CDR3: CASSRQGVGEQFF; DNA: TGTGCCAGCAGTCGTCAGGGGGTGGGTGAGCAGTTCTTC
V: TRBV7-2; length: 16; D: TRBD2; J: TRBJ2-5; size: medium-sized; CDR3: CASSLGRASGGKTQYF; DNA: TGTGCCAGCAGCTTAGGCCGGGCTAGCGGAGGGAAGACCCAGTACTTC
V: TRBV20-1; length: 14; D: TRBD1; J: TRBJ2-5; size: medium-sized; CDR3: CSAREGGRGETQYF; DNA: TGCAGTGCTAGAGAAGGGGGCCGTGGGGAGACCCAGTACTTC
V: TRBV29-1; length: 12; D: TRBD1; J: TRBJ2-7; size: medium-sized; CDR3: CSVEVTGGEQYF; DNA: TGCAGCGTTGAAGTGACAGGGGGCGAGCAGTACTTC
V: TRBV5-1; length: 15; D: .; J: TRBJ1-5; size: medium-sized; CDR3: CASSLSGESNQPQHF; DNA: TGCGCCAGCAGCTTGAGCGGAGAGAGCAATCAGCCCCAGCATTTT
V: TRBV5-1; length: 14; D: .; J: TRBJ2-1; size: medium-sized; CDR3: CASSLLESYNEQFF; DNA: TGCGCCAGCAGCTTGTTGGAATCCTACAATGAGCAGTTCTTC
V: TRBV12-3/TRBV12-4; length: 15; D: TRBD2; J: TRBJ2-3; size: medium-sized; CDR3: CASSSRGLAGDRSYF; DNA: TGTGCCAGCAGTTCCCGGGGACTAGCGGGGGACCGGTCGTATTTT
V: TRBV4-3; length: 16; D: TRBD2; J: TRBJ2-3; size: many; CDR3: CASSQATSVGTDTQYF; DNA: TGCGCCAGCAGCCAAGCGACTAGCGTGGGCACAGATACGCAGTATTTT
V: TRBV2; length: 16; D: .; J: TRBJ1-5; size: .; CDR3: CASSDPRQYSNQPQHF; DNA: TGTGCCAGCAGTGATCCCAGACAGTATAGCAATCAGCCCCAGCATTTT
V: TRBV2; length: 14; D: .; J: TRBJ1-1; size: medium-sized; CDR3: CASSKEVMNTEAFF; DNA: TGTGCCAGCAGCAAAGAGGTTATGAACACTGAAGCTTTCTTT
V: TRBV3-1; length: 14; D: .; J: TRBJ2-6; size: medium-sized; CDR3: CASSHLAGANVLTF; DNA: TGTGCCAGCAGCCACTTGGCTGGGGCCAACGTCCTGACTTTC
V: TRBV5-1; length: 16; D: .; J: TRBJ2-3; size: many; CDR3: CASSSAAPVGTDTQYF; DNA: TGCGCCAGCAGCTCTGCTGCCCCGGTGGGCACAGATACGCAGTATTTT
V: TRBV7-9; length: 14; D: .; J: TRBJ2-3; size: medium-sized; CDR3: CASSSGLSTDTQYF; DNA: TGTGCCAGCAGCTCGGGCCTGAGCACAGATACGCAGTATTTT
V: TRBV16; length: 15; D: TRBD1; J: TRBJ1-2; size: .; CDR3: CASSPNRGPGRGYTF; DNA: TGTGCCAGCAGCCCCAACAGGGGGCCCGGTAGGGGCTACACCTTC
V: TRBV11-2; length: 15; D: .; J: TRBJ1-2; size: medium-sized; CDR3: CASSLYQAGYYGYTF; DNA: TGTGCCAGCAGCCTCTACCAAGCAGGGTATTATGGCTACACCTTC
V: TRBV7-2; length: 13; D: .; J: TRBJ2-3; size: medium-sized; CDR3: CASSLVRGDTQYF; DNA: TGTGCCAGCAGCTTAGTCCGGGGGGATACGCAGTATTTT
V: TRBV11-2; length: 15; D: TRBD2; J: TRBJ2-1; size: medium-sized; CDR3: CASSFGTSGTNEQFF; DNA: TGTGCCAGCAGCTTCGGGACTAGCGGGACTAATGAGCAGTTCTTC
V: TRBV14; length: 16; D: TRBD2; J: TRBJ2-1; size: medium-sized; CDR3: CASSQPGLAGNNEQFF; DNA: TGTGCCAGCAGCCAACCGGGACTAGCGGGGAACAATGAGCAGTTCTTC
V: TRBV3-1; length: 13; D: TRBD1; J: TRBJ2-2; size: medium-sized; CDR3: CASRLQGAGELFF; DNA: TGTGCCAGCAGGCTTCAGGGGGCCGGGGAGCTGTTTTTT
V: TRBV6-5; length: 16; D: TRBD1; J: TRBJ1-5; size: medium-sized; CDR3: CASSLGQGARSWPQHF; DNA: TGTGCCAGCAGTCTGGGACAGGGGGCCCGGTCATGGCCCCAGCATTTT
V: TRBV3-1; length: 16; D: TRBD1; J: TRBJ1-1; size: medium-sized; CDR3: CASSQDLGQGNTEAFF; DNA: TGTGCCAGCAGCCAAGATCTGGGACAGGGGAACACTGAAGCTTTCTTT
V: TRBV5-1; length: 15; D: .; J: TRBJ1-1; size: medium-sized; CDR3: CASSSSSGGSTEAFF; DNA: TGCGCCAGCAGCTCATCTTCGGGGGGCAGCACTGAAGCTTTCTTT
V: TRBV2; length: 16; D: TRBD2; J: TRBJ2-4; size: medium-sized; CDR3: CASSDSSGVAKNIQYF; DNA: TGTGCCAGCAGTGATTCGAGCGGGGTAGCCAAAAACATTCAGTACTTC
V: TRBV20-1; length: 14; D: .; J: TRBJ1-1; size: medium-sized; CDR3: CSARQMPGNTEAFF; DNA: TGCAGTGCTAGACAAATGCCGGGGAACACTGAAGCTTTCTTT
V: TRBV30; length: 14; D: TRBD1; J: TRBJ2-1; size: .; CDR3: CAWIRDRAYNEQFF; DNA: TGTGCCTGGATCCGGGACAGGGCCTACAATGAGCAGTTCTTC